The rows below give T cell receptor beta chains drawn from one sample of a study of cytomegalovirus exposure and HLA in healthy donors. Clones were read by immunoSEQ multiplex PCR, and TCRdb kept only the in-frame ones, dropping some. The sample carries about 40,000 clones, around 82% recorded once. The sequenced sample consisted of PBMCs. All receptors come from a woman younger than 35 in good health and CMV-seropositive. CDR3s include the opening cysteine and the closing phenylalanine or tryptophan. A D gene is named only where the DNA matches it firmly. Part of the rows lack a size; the others show once, few, many or a class for expanded clones.

j_gene: TRBJ1-4; v_gene: TRBV14; abundance: NA; d_gene: TRBD1; len: 16; CDR3nt: TGTGCCAGCAGCCCGACAGGGCATCCAACTAATGAAAAACTGTTTTTT; CDR3aa: CASSPTGHPTNEKLFF
j_gene: TRBJ2-6; v_gene: TRBV7-9; abundance: NA; d_gene: NA; len: 14; CDR3nt: TGTTCCAGCAGCTTTCGCTCTGGGGCCAACGTCCTGACTTTC; CDR3aa: CSSSFRSGANVLTF
j_gene: TRBJ2-7; v_gene: TRBV13; abundance: NA; d_gene: TRBD2; len: 15; CDR3nt: TGTGCCAGCAGCCCTGTCGGGACTAGGGTCTACGAGCAGTACTTC; CDR3aa: CASSPVGTRVYEQYF
j_gene: TRBJ2-5; v_gene: TRBV6-5; abundance: NA; d_gene: NA; len: 15; CDR3nt: TGTGCCAGCAGTTACTCGAGTAGTTTGCGGGAGACCCAGTACTTC; CDR3aa: CASSYSSSLRETQYF
j_gene: TRBJ1-2; v_gene: TRBV19; abundance: few; d_gene: NA; len: 14; CDR3nt: TGTGCCAGTAGTATCGAGGGTGCCAACTATGGCTACACCTTC; CDR3aa: CASSIEGANYGYTF
j_gene: TRBJ1-5; v_gene: TRBV6-5; abundance: NA; d_gene: NA; len: 14; CDR3nt: TGTGCCAGCAGGCGGGGGCCCGGGGATCAGCCCCAGCATTTT; CDR3aa: CASRRGPGDQPQHF
j_gene: TRBJ2-1; v_gene: TRBV29-1; abundance: NA; d_gene: TRBD2; len: 16; CDR3nt: TGCAGCGTTGAAGACCGGACCGGGAGGGTAGACAATGAGCAGTTCTTC; CDR3aa: CSVEDRTGRVDNEQFF
j_gene: TRBJ2-1; v_gene: TRBV28; abundance: NA; d_gene: TRBD2; len: 15; CDR3nt: TGTGCCAGCAGACTAGCGGGAGTTGATTACAATGAGCAGTTCTTC; CDR3aa: CASRLAGVDYNEQFF
j_gene: TRBJ2-3; v_gene: TRBV7-2; abundance: NA; d_gene: NA; len: 18; CDR3nt: TGTGCCAGCAGCCCGAGGGGGAGGGCCGGACAAATCACAGATACGCAGTATTTT; CDR3aa: CASSPRGRAGQITDTQYF
j_gene: TRBJ1-6; v_gene: TRBV27; abundance: NA; d_gene: NA; len: 15; CDR3nt: TGTGCCAGCAGTTTCAGGGGACTAAATAATTCACCCCTCCACTTT; CDR3aa: CASSFRGLNNSPLHF
j_gene: TRBJ1-2; v_gene: TRBV19; abundance: NA; d_gene: TRBD1; len: 16; CDR3nt: TGTGCCAGTAGTAGGAACAGGGGATTGGAACTCTATGGCTACACCTTC; CDR3aa: CASSRNRGLELYGYTF
j_gene: TRBJ2-3; v_gene: TRBV28; abundance: NA; d_gene: NA; len: 15; CDR3nt: TGTGCCAGCAGTTTCCCGGGTAGGGGGGGAGATACGCAGTATTTT; CDR3aa: CASSFPGRGGDTQYF
j_gene: TRBJ2-5; v_gene: TRBV5-4; abundance: NA; d_gene: TRBD1; len: 15; CDR3nt: TGTGCCAGCAGCTTGGCCGGGACAGGGGGAGTTGGGCAGTACTTC; CDR3aa: CASSLAGTGGVGQYF
j_gene: TRBJ2-3; v_gene: TRBV18; abundance: NA; d_gene: NA; len: 14; CDR3nt: TGTGCCAGCTCACCGCCGACTTACACAGATACGCAGTATTTT; CDR3aa: CASSPPTYTDTQYF
j_gene: TRBJ1-5; v_gene: TRBV27; abundance: NA; d_gene: NA; len: 14; CDR3nt: TGTGCCAGCAGTCTCCTCGGTTTAAATCAGCCCCAGCATTTT; CDR3aa: CASSLLGLNQPQHF
j_gene: TRBJ2-7; v_gene: TRBV10-3; abundance: NA; d_gene: TRBD2; len: 17; CDR3nt: TGTGCCATCAGTGGAAGGGGAGGTAGCGGGCGATCCTACGAGCAGTACTTC; CDR3aa: CAISGRGGSGRSYEQYF
j_gene: TRBJ2-1; v_gene: TRBV7-9; abundance: NA; d_gene: TRBD2; len: 19; CDR3nt: TGTGCCAGCAGCCACGTCCCCGGTCTAGCGGGACCCTCCTACAATGAGCAGTTCTTC; CDR3aa: CASSHVPGLAGPSYNEQFF
j_gene: TRBJ2-5; v_gene: TRBV7-9; abundance: NA; d_gene: TRBD2; len: 15; CDR3nt: TGTGCCAGCAGCTCCGGGGCGGGAGTGGTAGAGACCCAGTACTTC; CDR3aa: CASSSGAGVVETQYF
j_gene: TRBJ1-1; v_gene: TRBV7-2; abundance: NA; d_gene: TRBD1; len: 13; CDR3nt: TGTGCCAGCAGCCGACAGGGCGGCACTGAAGCTTTCTTT; CDR3aa: CASSRQGGTEAFF
j_gene: TRBJ2-1; v_gene: TRBV12-5; abundance: NA; d_gene: NA; len: 13; CDR3nt: TGTGCTAGTGGGGAGACTCGTAGTAATGAGCAGTTCTTC; CDR3aa: CASGETRSNEQFF
j_gene: TRBJ2-2; v_gene: TRBV7-3; abundance: NA; d_gene: TRBD1; len: 16; CDR3nt: TGTGCCAGCAGCTTAAGGCAGGGGGCAACGGGCGGGGAGCTGTTTTTT; CDR3aa: CASSLRQGATGGELFF
j_gene: TRBJ1-2; v_gene: TRBV30; abundance: NA; d_gene: NA; len: 12; CDR3nt: TGTGCCTGGGCCGGGGGGAACTATGGCTACACCTTC; CDR3aa: CAWAGGNYGYTF
j_gene: TRBJ1-2; v_gene: TRBV5-1; abundance: NA; d_gene: TRBD1; len: 19; CDR3nt: TGCGCCAGCAGCTTGGAGGTCCGGGACAGGGCCCGAGGGGCGGATGGCTACACCTTC; CDR3aa: CASSLEVRDRARGADGYTF
j_gene: TRBJ1-3; v_gene: TRBV7-9; abundance: NA; d_gene: NA; len: 17; CDR3nt: TGTGCCAGCAGCAACAGGTCGAATAGGACAGCTGGAAACACCATATATTTT; CDR3aa: CASSNRSNRTAGNTIYF
j_gene: TRBJ2-1; v_gene: TRBV30; abundance: few; d_gene: TRBD1; len: 13; CDR3nt: TGTGCCCCCGGACAGGGAAAGTACAATGAGCAGTTCTTC; CDR3aa: CAPGQGKYNEQFF
j_gene: TRBJ2-1; v_gene: TRBV18; abundance: NA; d_gene: NA; len: 15; CDR3nt: TGTGCCAGCTCCCCACGACAGATCCCCTACAATGAGCAGTTCTTC; CDR3aa: CASSPRQIPYNEQFF
j_gene: TRBJ1-1; v_gene: TRBV19; abundance: NA; d_gene: TRBD1; len: 16; CDR3nt: TGTGCCAGTAGTAATAAAAAGGGACAGGGGTACACTGAAGCTTTCTTT; CDR3aa: CASSNKKGQGYTEAFF
j_gene: TRBJ2-5; v_gene: TRBV7-2; abundance: NA; d_gene: NA; len: 14; CDR3nt: TGTGCCAGCAGCTTCCCCCTCGCCAGAGAGACCCAGTACTTC; CDR3aa: CASSFPLARETQYF
j_gene: TRBJ1-5; v_gene: TRBV27; abundance: NA; d_gene: TRBD1; len: 16; CDR3nt: TGTGCCAGCAGTTCCTCCCCAGGGGGCGGACCGCAGCCCCAGCATTTT; CDR3aa: CASSSSPGGGPQPQHF
j_gene: TRBJ2-2; v_gene: TRBV4-3; abundance: NA; d_gene: TRBD2; len: 17; CDR3nt: TGCGCCAGCAGGGGTGATCGGGGACTACTGAACCCCGGGGAGCTGTTTTTT; CDR3aa: CASRGDRGLLNPGELFF
j_gene: TRBJ2-1; v_gene: TRBV19; abundance: once; d_gene: TRBD1; len: 15; CDR3nt: TGTGCCAGCACCGCGTTGACAGGGGACTACAATGAGCAGTTCTTC; CDR3aa: CASTALTGDYNEQFF
j_gene: TRBJ2-1; v_gene: TRBV6-1; abundance: NA; d_gene: TRBD2; len: 15; CDR3nt: TGTGCCAGCAGTGAAGCGCAGCGGGGGGGCAATGAGCAGTTCTTC; CDR3aa: CASSEAQRGGNEQFF
j_gene: TRBJ1-2; v_gene: TRBV11-1; abundance: once; d_gene: NA; len: 17; CDR3nt: TGTGCCAGCAGCTCCCCCGGGATAGGGGGTTTCCGGTATGGCTACACCTTC; CDR3aa: CASSSPGIGGFRYGYTF
j_gene: TRBJ2-7; v_gene: TRBV7-8; abundance: NA; d_gene: NA; len: 13; CDR3nt: TGTGCCAGCAGCTATGACAGTTCCTACGAGCAGTACTTC; CDR3aa: CASSYDSSYEQYF
j_gene: TRBJ2-1; v_gene: TRBV7-3; abundance: NA; d_gene: TRBD2; len: 16; CDR3nt: TGTGCCAGCAGAAAAGAGCGGGGGGGCCCCAGAGATGAGCAGTTCTTC; CDR3aa: CASRKERGGPRDEQFF
j_gene: TRBJ1-2; v_gene: TRBV6-1; abundance: NA; d_gene: NA; len: 14; CDR3nt: TGTGCCAGCAGTGAAGACAGGAAGAACTATGGCTACACCTTC; CDR3aa: CASSEDRKNYGYTF
j_gene: TRBJ2-2; v_gene: TRBV4-2; abundance: NA; d_gene: TRBD2; len: 18; CDR3nt: TGTGCCAGCAGCCAACTAGCGGGAGGGCCGAAGAACACCGGGGAGCTGTTTTTT; CDR3aa: CASSQLAGGPKNTGELFF
j_gene: TRBJ1-1; v_gene: TRBV7-2; abundance: NA; d_gene: NA; len: 15; CDR3nt: TGTGCCAGCAGCTTAAAAGGGGCGGGGATCACTGAAGCTTTCTTT; CDR3aa: CASSLKGAGITEAFF
j_gene: TRBJ2-1; v_gene: TRBV5-6; abundance: NA; d_gene: NA; len: 12; CDR3nt: TGTGCCAGCAGCGCCGACAAGGCGGAGCAGTTCTTC; CDR3aa: CASSADKAEQFF
j_gene: TRBJ1-2; v_gene: TRBV7-2; abundance: NA; d_gene: TRBD1; len: 12; CDR3nt: TGTGCCAGCAGCTTGACAGGGTATGGCTACACCTTC; CDR3aa: CASSLTGYGYTF
j_gene: TRBJ1-5; v_gene: TRBV7-2; abundance: once; d_gene: TRBD1; len: 14; CDR3nt: TGTGCCAGCAGCTTATGGACAGGGGATCAGCCCCAGCATTTT; CDR3aa: CASSLWTGDQPQHF
j_gene: TRBJ2-1; v_gene: TRBV7-8; abundance: NA; d_gene: TRBD1; len: 15; CDR3nt: TGTGCCAGCAGCCAGGGGGACAGGGGGCGGAATGAGCAGTTCTTC; CDR3aa: CASSQGDRGRNEQFF
j_gene: TRBJ1-2; v_gene: TRBV6-5; abundance: NA; d_gene: NA; len: 12; CDR3nt: TGTGCCAGCATGGGAGGGGGATGGGGCTACACCTTC; CDR3aa: CASMGGGWGYTF
j_gene: TRBJ2-7; v_gene: TRBV9; abundance: NA; d_gene: TRBD2; len: 15; CDR3nt: TGTGCCAGCAGCCAAGGACTAGCCACCAGCCTGGGGCAGTACTTC; CDR3aa: CASSQGLATSLGQYF
j_gene: TRBJ1-5; v_gene: TRBV30; abundance: NA; d_gene: TRBD1; len: 14; CDR3nt: TGTGCCTGGAGCGCAGGACAGGGTAATCAGCCCCAGCATTTT; CDR3aa: CAWSAGQGNQPQHF
j_gene: TRBJ2-2; v_gene: TRBV27; abundance: NA; d_gene: NA; len: 14; CDR3nt: TGTGCCAGCAGACCCCCCCCGGAGTCGGGGGAGCTGTTTTTT; CDR3aa: CASRPPPESGELFF
j_gene: TRBJ2-7; v_gene: TRBV6-1; abundance: NA; d_gene: TRBD2; len: 13; CDR3nt: TGTGCCACCCGACTAGCGGGATCCTACGAGCAGTACTTC; CDR3aa: CATRLAGSYEQYF
j_gene: TRBJ2-3; v_gene: TRBV27; abundance: NA; d_gene: TRBD2; len: 13; CDR3nt: TGTGCCAGCAGTTTTGGGAGGGCAGATACGCAGTATTTT; CDR3aa: CASSFGRADTQYF
j_gene: TRBJ2-7; v_gene: TRBV28; abundance: NA; d_gene: TRBD1; len: 15; CDR3nt: TGTGCCAGCAGCCCCCCGGGACAGGGGTTCCACGAGCAGTACTTC; CDR3aa: CASSPPGQGFHEQYF
j_gene: TRBJ1-4; v_gene: TRBV27; abundance: NA; d_gene: NA; len: 13; CDR3nt: TGTGCCAGCAGTGTAAGACAGGATGAAAAACTGTTTTTT; CDR3aa: CASSVRQDEKLFF
j_gene: TRBJ2-5; v_gene: TRBV28; abundance: NA; d_gene: TRBD1; len: 18; CDR3nt: TGTGCCAGCAGTACTCTACCCTCGGACAGGGGGTTAGGGGAGACCCAGTACTTC; CDR3aa: CASSTLPSDRGLGETQYF
j_gene: TRBJ2-1; v_gene: TRBV19; abundance: NA; d_gene: NA; len: 13; CDR3nt: TGTGCCAGTAGTCTAGCGCCAGGGGCCGAGCAGTTCTTC; CDR3aa: CASSLAPGAEQFF
j_gene: TRBJ2-7; v_gene: TRBV27; abundance: NA; d_gene: TRBD1; len: 13; CDR3nt: TGTGCCACCTCCGAGACAGGGGCCTACGAGCAGTACTTC; CDR3aa: CATSETGAYEQYF
j_gene: TRBJ2-3; v_gene: TRBV2; abundance: NA; d_gene: TRBD2; len: 19; CDR3nt: TGTGCCAGCAGTGAAGCGCTTCTGGGGAGTAGCGGGGGGAAGGATACGCAGTATTTT; CDR3aa: CASSEALLGSSGGKDTQYF
j_gene: TRBJ2-1; v_gene: TRBV6-4; abundance: few; d_gene: NA; len: 13; CDR3nt: TGTGCCAGCAGTGACTCAGCTACCGGTGAGCAGTTCTTC; CDR3aa: CASSDSATGEQFF
j_gene: TRBJ1-1; v_gene: TRBV21-1; abundance: NA; d_gene: NA; len: 18; CDR3nt: TGTGCCAGCAGCAAAGGGGGTTGGTGGGACAGGGGCCCGCCTGAAGCTTTCTTT; CDR3aa: CASSKGGWWDRGPPEAFF
j_gene: TRBJ2-5; v_gene: TRBV28; abundance: NA; d_gene: NA; len: 13; CDR3nt: TGTGCCAGCAGCCTGCAGGGTCTAGAGACCCAGTACTTC; CDR3aa: CASSLQGLETQYF